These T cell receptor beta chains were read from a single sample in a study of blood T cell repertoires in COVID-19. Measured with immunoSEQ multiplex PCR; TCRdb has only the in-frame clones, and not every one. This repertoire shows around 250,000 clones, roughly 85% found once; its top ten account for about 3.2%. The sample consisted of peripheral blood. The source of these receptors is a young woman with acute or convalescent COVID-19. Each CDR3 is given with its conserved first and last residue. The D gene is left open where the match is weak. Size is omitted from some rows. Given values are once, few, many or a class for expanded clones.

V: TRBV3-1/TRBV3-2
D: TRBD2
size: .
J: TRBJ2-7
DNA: TGTGCCAGCAGCCAAGATGCCCCGTGGACTAGCGGCGAGCAGTACTTC
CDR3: CASSQDAPWTSGEQYF

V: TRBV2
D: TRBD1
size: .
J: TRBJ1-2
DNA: TGTGCCAGCGGTGACAGGGGGCGCGACTATGGCTACACCTTC
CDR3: CASGDRGRDYGYTF

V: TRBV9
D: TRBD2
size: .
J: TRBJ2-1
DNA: TGTGCCAGCAGCGTGACTAGCGGGAGTAGTATTTATGAGCAGTTCTTC
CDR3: CASSVTSGSSIYEQFF

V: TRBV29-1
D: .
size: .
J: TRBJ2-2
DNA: TGCAGCGTCGACATTTTGCCCGGGGAGCTGTTTTTT
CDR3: CSVDILPGELFF

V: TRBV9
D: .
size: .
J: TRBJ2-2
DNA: TGTGCCAGCAGAGTTTTCGGGAAATTCGCCATCGGGGAAACCGGGGAGCTGTTTTTT
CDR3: CASRVFGKFAIGETGELFF

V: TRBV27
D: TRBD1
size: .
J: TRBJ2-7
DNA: TGTGCCAGCAACCCCGGGACAGATTTTTACGAGCAGTACTTC
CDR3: CASNPGTDFYEQYF

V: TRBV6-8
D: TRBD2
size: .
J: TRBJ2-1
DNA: TGTGCCAGCAGTTTATCGCCGCAGGGTTGGCGGGAGTATGTTGATGGCTCCTACAATGAGCAGTTCTTC
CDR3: CASSLSPQGWREYVDGSYNEQFF

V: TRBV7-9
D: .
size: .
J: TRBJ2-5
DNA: TGTGCCAGCAGCCCCGACAGTTACCAAGAGACCCAGTACTTC
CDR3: CASSPDSYQETQYF

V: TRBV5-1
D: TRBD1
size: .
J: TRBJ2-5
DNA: TGCGCCAGCAGCGCGGGGACAGGCGACCAAGAGACCCAGTACTTC
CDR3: CASSAGTGDQETQYF

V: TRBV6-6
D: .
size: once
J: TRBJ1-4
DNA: TGTGCCAGCATCCTGGACGGGACATTTGTCGAAAAACTGTTTTTT
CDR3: CASILDGTFVEKLFF

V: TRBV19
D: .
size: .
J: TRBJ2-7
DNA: TGTGCCAGTAGTATAGGGGCCTCTTCGCCCCTCTACGAGCAGTACTTC
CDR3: CASSIGASSPLYEQYF

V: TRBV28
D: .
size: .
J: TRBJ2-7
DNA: TGTGCCAGCAGTGGGCAGGGCTACGAGCAGTACTTC
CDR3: CASSGQGYEQYF

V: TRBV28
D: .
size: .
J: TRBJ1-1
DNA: TGTGCCAGCTCGGGGGTGAACACTGAAGCTTTCTTT
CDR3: CASSGVNTEAFF

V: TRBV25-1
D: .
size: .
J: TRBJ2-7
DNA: TGTGCCAGTGCGGGTCCGAGCCAGCAAATATCCTACGAGCAGTACTTC
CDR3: CASAGPSQQISYEQYF

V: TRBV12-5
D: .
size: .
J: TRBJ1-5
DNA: TGTGCTAGTGGGCTGCCGGGTCAGCCCCAGCATTTT
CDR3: CASGLPGQPQHF

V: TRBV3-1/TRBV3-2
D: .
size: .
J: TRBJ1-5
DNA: TGTGCCAGCAGCCAAGGACAGGACCATAGCAATCAGCCCCAGCATTTT
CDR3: CASSQGQDHSNQPQHF

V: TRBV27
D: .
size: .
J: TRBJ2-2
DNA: TGTGCCAGCACCTCCCTCGCGGGACGCAACACCGGGGAGCTGTTTTTT
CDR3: CASTSLAGRNTGELFF

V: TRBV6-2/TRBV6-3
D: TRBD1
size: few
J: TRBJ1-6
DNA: TGTGCCAGCAGTTTCGGACAGGCGGAATCGCGTAATTCACCCCTCCACTTT
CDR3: CASSFGQAESRNSPLHF

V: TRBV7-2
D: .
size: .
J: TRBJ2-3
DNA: TGTGCCAGCAGCTTACAGAACACAGATACGCAGTATTTT
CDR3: CASSLQNTDTQYF

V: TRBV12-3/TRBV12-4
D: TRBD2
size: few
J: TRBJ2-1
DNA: TGTGCCAGCAGGGGGACTAGCGGGAGTTGGCAGTTCTTC
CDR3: CASRGTSGSWQFF

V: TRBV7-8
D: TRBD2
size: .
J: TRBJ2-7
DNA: TGTGCCAGCAGCTTAGAGTCTAGCGGGAGTCGATACGAGCAGTACTTC
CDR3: CASSLESSGSRYEQYF

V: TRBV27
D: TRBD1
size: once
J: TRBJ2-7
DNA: TGTGCCAGCAGTTCCCGACAGGGCCCCTACGAGCAGTACTTC
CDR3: CASSSRQGPYEQYF

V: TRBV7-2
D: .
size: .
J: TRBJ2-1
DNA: TGTGCCAGCAGCTTAGGGCCCGACAATGAGCAGTTCTTC
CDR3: CASSLGPDNEQFF

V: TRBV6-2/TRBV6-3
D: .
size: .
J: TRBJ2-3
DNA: TGTGCCAGCAGCCTAGCGATGACAGATACGCAGTATTTT
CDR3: CASSLAMTDTQYF

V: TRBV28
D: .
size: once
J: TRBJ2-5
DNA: TGTGCCAGCAGTGGGGCAGGGCCAGAGACCCAGTACTTC
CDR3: CASSGAGPETQYF

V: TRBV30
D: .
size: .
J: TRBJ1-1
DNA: TGTGCCTGGGGACGACAGGAGACTGAAGCTTTCTTT
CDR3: CAWGRQETEAFF

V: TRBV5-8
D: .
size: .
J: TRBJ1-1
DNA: TGTGCCAGCAGTTACGCTACAGGTCCTGGGGACACTGAAGCTTTCTTT
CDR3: CASSYATGPGDTEAFF

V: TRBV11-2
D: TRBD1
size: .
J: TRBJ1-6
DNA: TGTGCCAGCAGCAACGTCGGACAGGGCGCGGGTTCACCCCTCCACTTT
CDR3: CASSNVGQGAGSPLHF

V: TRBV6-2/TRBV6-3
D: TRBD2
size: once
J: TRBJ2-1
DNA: TGTGCCAGCAGTTACCTAGGGTGGGAGGGGCATCACAATGAGCAGTTCTTC
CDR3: CASSYLGWEGHHNEQFF

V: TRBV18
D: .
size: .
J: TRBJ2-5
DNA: TGTGCCAGCTCACCACCTGGGCGCCCAGAGACCCAGTACTTC
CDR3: CASSPPGRPETQYF

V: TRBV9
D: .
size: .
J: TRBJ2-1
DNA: TGTGCCAGCAGCGTATCTATAGCTGGTTCCTACAATGAGCAGTTCTTC
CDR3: CASSVSIAGSYNEQFF

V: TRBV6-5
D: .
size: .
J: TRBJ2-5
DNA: TGTGCCAGCAGTTACAGGGGTGAGACCCAGTACTTC
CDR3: CASSYRGETQYF

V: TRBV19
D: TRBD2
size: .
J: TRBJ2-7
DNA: TGTGCCAGTAGTGCTAGGACTAGCGGGAGTGACGAGCAGTACTTC
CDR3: CASSARTSGSDEQYF

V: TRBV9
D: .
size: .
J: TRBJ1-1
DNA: TGTGCCAGCAGCCTCAACCCGGGACAAGAGAAAATGAACACTGAAGCTTTCTTT
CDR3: CASSLNPGQEKMNTEAFF

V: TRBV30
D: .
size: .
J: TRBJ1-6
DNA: TGTGCCTGGAGTGTCGGGAGCTCCTATAATTCACCCCTCCACTTT
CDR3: CAWSVGSSYNSPLHF

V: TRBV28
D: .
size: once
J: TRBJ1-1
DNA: TGTGCCAGCAGTTTATACAGGGTGGACACTGAAGCTTTCTTT
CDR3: CASSLYRVDTEAFF

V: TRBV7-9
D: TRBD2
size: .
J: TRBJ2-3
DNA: TGTGCCAGCAGCTTAGGGCTAGCGGGGAGGAACACAGATACGCAGTATTTT
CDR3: CASSLGLAGRNTDTQYF

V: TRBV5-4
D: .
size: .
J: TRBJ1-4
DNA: TGTGCCAGCAGCTTGGGGGGGCCTAATGAAAAACTGTTTTTT
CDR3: CASSLGGPNEKLFF

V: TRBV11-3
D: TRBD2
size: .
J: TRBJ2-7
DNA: TGTGCCAGCAGCCCCGGACTAGCGGGAGATCCGTACGAGCAGTACTTC
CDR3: CASSPGLAGDPYEQYF

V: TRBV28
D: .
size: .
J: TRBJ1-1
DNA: TGTGCCAGCAGCCCCTTGGGGCGGACTGAAGCTTTCTTT
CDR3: CASSPLGRTEAFF

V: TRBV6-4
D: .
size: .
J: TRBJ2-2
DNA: TGTGCCAGCAGTGACGGAGAGAACACCGGGGAGCTGTTTTTT
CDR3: CASSDGENTGELFF

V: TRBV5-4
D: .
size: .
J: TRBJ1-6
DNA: TGTGCCAGCAGTACCTTCTTGGGGGCGGATAATTCACCCCTCCACTTT
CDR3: CASSTFLGADNSPLHF

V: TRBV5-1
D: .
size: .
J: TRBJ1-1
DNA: TGCGCCAGCAGCCCCCGCGAGGTGAAATTTGAAGCTTTCTTT
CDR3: CASSPREVKFEAFF

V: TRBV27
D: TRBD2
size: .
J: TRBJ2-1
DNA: TGTGCCAGCAGTTTACTGCCTTTAGCGGGAGGGGACAATGAGCAGTTCTTC
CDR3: CASSLLPLAGGDNEQFF

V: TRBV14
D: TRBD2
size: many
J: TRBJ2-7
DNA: TGTGCCAGCAGCCGGAATAGCGGGAGGGCCTCCTACGAGCAGTACTTC
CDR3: CASSRNSGRASYEQYF

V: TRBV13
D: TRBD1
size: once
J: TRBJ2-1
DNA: TGTGCCAGCAACGGAAGACAGGGCAGGACCTACAATGAGCAGTTCTTC
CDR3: CASNGRQGRTYNEQFF